This is a list of T cell receptor beta chains from one sample in a study of identical twins. TCRdb processed the 5' RACE reads anew with MiXCR; each CDR3 protein has one entry. Among 350,000 to 450,000 distinct CDR3 sequences, less than 20% were seen once, and the ten largest hold roughly an eighth. Source material: naive T cells sorted from blood. The receptors stem from a middle-aged man in good health. Both conserved end residues are part of each CDR3.

14,TRBJ2-7,TRBV28,CASIPAGGDDEQYF
14,TRBJ2-1,TRBV12-3/TRBV12-4,CASSRRWAGNEQFF
14,TRBJ1-2,TRBV5-5,CASSLVAGPYGYTF
14,TRBJ1-1,TRBV20-1,CSASRDTGATEAFF
15,TRBJ2-3,TRBV5-1,CASSYQGPDTDTQYF
15,TRBJ2-3,TRBV7-9,CASSSGHPGTDTQYF
16,TRBJ2-2,TRBV11-2,CASSLGGGTNTGELFF
13,TRBJ2-5,TRBV28,CASSGRERETQYF
14,TRBJ2-2,TRBV5-1,CASSLRGNTGELFF
16,TRBJ2-7,TRBV7-6,CASSLGDRGFRYEQYF
16,TRBJ2-1,TRBV7-9,CASSQAGGPSYNEQFF
14,TRBJ2-2,TRBV5-1,CASSSSGLTGELFF
15,TRBJ2-7,TRBV5-5,CASSFGRLDNYEQYF
17,TRBJ2-7,TRBV5-1,CASSLNSLGTGFYEQYF
13,TRBJ1-5,TRBV15,CATSRASDGPQHF
14,TRBJ2-3,TRBV5-1,CASSRGGPTDTQYF
18,TRBJ2-1,TRBV20-1,CSARERLRLAGDGNEQFF
11,TRBJ2-7,TRBV6-5,CATQRGAEQYF
16,TRBJ2-3,TRBV9,CASSVDSGGPIDTQYF
14,TRBJ2-5,TRBV7-2,CASSLEGGIETQYF
15,TRBJ2-7,TRBV20-1,CSAHTPGQRYYEQYF
12,TRBJ1-2,TRBV20-1,CSARVPHYGYTF
17,TRBJ2-2,TRBV11-2,CASSLGFGAGGTGELFF
14,TRBJ1-6,TRBV6-5,CASSSGTDNSPLHF
14,TRBJ2-1,TRBV7-2,CASRYVAGGNEQFF
17,TRBJ2-3,TRBV9,CASSVGSGGPITDTQYF
15,TRBJ2-2,TRBV12-3/TRBV12-4,CASNVVGGRTGELFF
17,TRBJ2-1,TRBV3-1,CASSQNPGTSSYNEQFF
15,TRBJ2-7,TRBV4-3,CASSQSGTALYEQYF
15,TRBJ2-1,TRBV28,CASSSQGAGYNEQFF
13,TRBJ2-7,TRBV5-1,CASRRDFPYEQYF
16,TRBJ2-1,TRBV7-3,CASSSQAGAVYNEQFF
15,TRBJ2-3,TRBV5-1,CASSAGTGYTDTQYF
14,TRBJ2-7,TRBV6-5,CASSYWRLAGEQYF
12,TRBJ2-7,TRBV27,CASSWGPSEQYF
17,TRBJ2-1,TRBV7-2,CASSFQGGTGSHNEQFF
19,TRBJ2-6,TRBV4-2,CASSGDRGPFSSGANVLTF
15,TRBJ1-2,TRBV6-1,CASSPGGRVGYGYTF
13,TRBJ1-4,TRBV7-2,CASSLYLADLLFF
13,TRBJ2-7,TRBV28,CASSIIDRAEQYF
15,TRBJ1-4,TRBV27,CASSLQGRSNEKLFF
16,TRBJ2-4,TRBV6-2/TRBV6-3,CASSYSTRYTVNIQYF
13,TRBJ2-1,TRBV20-1,CSAYRGWYNEQFF
15,TRBJ2-7,TRBV7-9,CASSHTSGETYEQYF
18,TRBJ1-4,TRBV4-3,CASSQEARFLVTNEKLFF
18,TRBJ2-1,TRBV6-5,CASSFYPGLAGSYNEQFF
14,TRBJ2-4,TRBV18,CASSPTGEKNIQYF
16,TRBJ2-3,TRBV2,CASSEFGGLSTDTQYF
16,TRBJ2-3,TRBV20-1,CSARSVELTSTDTQYF
12,TRBJ2-1,TRBV3-1,CASSQDPRGQFF
16,TRBJ1-1,TRBV7-8,CASSQLRTVMNTEAFF
15,TRBJ1-5,TRBV6-2/TRBV6-3,CASRKGQYSNQPQHF
18,TRBJ2-7,TRBV11-1,CASSLLAGGDLADYEQYF
19,TRBJ2-2,TRBV11-1,CASSRSTLGDRLGAGELFF